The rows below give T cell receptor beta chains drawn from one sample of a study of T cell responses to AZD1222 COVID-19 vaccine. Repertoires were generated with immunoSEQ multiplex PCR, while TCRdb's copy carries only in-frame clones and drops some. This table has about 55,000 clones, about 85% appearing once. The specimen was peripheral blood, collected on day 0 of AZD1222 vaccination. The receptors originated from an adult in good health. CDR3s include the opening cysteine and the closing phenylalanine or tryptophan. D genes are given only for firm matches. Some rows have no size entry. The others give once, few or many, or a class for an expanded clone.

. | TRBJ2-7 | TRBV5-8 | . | TGTGCCAGCAGCTTGGGCAGGGGTAACGAGCAGTACTTC | CASSLGRGNEQYF
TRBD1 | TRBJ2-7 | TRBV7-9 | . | TGTGCCAGCAGCTTAGCAGGACAGGGGGTCATGGGCGAGCAGTACTTC | CASSLAGQGVMGEQYF
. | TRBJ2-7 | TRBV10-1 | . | TGCGCCAGCAGTGAGGGACTCTACGAGCAGTACTTC | CASSEGLYEQYF
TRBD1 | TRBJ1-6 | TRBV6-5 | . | TGTGCCAGCAGTCCGGACAGGGGGGAATCACCCCTCCACTTT | CASSPDRGESPLHF
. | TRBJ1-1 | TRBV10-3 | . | TGTGCCATCAGTGAAGAGGGTAGGGACACTGAAGCTTTCTTT | CAISEEGRDTEAFF
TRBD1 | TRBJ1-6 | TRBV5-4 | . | TGTGCCAGCCGGACAGGGGGAGCGGGGTCACCCCTCCACTTT | CASRTGGAGSPLHF
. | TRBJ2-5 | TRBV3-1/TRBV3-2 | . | TGTGCCAGCAGCCAAGACCCACAAGCCGCAGGGTGTGAGACCCAGTACTTC | CASSQDPQAAGCETQYF
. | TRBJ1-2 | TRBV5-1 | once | TGCGCCAGCAGTCAAGGGGGGCCAGATGGCTACACCTTC | CASSQGGPDGYTF
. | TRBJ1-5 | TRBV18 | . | TGTGCCAGCTCACCACTCCCGGGTCGGTATAACTATCAGCCCCAGCATTTT | CASSPLPGRYNYQPQHF
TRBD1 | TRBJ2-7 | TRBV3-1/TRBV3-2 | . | TGTGCCAGCAGCCCCGGGACAGGGGGCTTCTTGGGCTACGAGCAGTACTTC | CASSPGTGGFLGYEQYF
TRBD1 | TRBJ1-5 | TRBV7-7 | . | TGTGCTAGCAGCTCGGGGGGACAGAGCAATCAGCCCCAGCATTTT | CASSSGGQSNQPQHF
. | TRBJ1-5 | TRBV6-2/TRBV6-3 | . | TGTGCCAGCAGCCAGAGGCACTATAGCAATCAGCCCCAGCATTTT | CASSQRHYSNQPQHF
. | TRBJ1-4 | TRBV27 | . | TGTGCCAGCAGTCCACCTCCTAATGAAAAACTGTTTTTT | CASSPPPNEKLFF
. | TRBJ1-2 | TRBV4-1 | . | TGCGCCAGCAGCCAAGATTTCCAGTACTATGGCTACACCTTC | CASSQDFQYYGYTF
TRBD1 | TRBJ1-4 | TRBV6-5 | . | TGTGCCAGCAGCCGAGGACAGGGGCTTAATGAAAAACTGTTTTTT | CASSRGQGLNEKLFF
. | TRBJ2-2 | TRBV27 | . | TGTGCCAGCAGTTTTGCGAGCACCGGGGAGCTGTTTTTT | CASSFASTGELFF
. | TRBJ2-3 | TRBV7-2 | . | TGTGCCAGCAAGATCCAGGGGCTGGTGAGCACAGATACGCAGTATTTT | CASKIQGLVSTDTQYF
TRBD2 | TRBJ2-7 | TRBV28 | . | TGTGCCAGCAGTTTATCGTGGGCGGGGGACCCCTACGAGCAGTACTTC | CASSLSWAGDPYEQYF
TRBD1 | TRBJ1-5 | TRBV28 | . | TGTGCCAGCAGATCGACAGGGGGCATTCCTCAGCCCCAGCATTTT | CASRSTGGIPQPQHF
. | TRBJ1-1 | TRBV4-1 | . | TGCGCCAGCAGCCAAGGGTGGAACATGAACACTGAAGCTTTCTTT | CASSQGWNMNTEAFF
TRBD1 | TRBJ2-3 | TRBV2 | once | TGTGCCAGCAGTGCGGGACAGGGAAGCTCAGATACGCAGTATTTT | CASSAGQGSSDTQYF
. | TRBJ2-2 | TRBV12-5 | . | TGTGCTAGTGGTTTGGTAAACGGGGAGCTGTTTTTT | CASGLVNGELFF